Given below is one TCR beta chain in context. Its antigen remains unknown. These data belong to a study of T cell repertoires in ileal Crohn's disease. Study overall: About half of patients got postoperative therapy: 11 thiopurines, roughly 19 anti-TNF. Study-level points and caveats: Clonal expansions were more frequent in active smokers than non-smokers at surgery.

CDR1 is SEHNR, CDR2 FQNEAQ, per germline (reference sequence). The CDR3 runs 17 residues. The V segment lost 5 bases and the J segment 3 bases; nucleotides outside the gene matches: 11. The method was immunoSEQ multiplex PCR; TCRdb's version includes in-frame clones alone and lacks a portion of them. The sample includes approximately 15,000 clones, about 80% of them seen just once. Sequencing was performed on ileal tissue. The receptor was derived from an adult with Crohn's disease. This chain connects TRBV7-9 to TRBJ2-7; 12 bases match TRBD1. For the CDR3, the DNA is TGTGCCAGCAGCCCCGCCACCGGGACAGGGGGCGGCTACGAGCAGTACGTC. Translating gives CASSPATGTGGGYEQYV.